This TCR beta chain comes out of a study of blood T cell repertoires in COVID-19. In the authors' methods: Nucleated cell number was recorded as an estimate derived from reference gene primer amplification. Profiling relied on immunoSEQ multiplex PCR, and the TCRdb table lists in-frame clones only, not all of them. V, J and clone size were drawn from that table, and D and trimming were deduced from the DNA. The sample contains around 63,000 clones, 75% to 90% of which appear only once. The germline V gene encodes CDR1 MRHNA and CDR2 SNTAGT. The V and J ends lost 2 bases and 4 bases, in that order; junction bases with no gene match: 0. The length of the CDR3 is 13 residues. Enrolment of Seattle patients took place during active infection, and they were followed longitudinally.

The receptor comes from a woman aged 55-69 years with COVID-19, enrolled during active disease. The V gene is TRBV6-4, the J gene TRBJ1-2; TRBD1 aligns across 8 bases. Sequencing was done on a sample of peripheral blood. In DNA form, the CDR3 reads TGTGCCAGCAGTGACACAGGGGGCTATGGCTACACCTTC. Protein: CASSDTGGYGYTF.